These 26 T cell receptor beta chains were all obtained from the same sample, sequenced in a study of blood T cell repertoires in COVID-19 (TCRdb year 2020). Receptors were amplified or captured by the immunoSEQ multiplex PCR assay. TCRdb mirrors the immuneACCESS table, restricted to in-frame sequences. Some clones are absent from its copies; in checked studies, under half trace to an unresolved V gene, and the reason for the others is unknown. The table for this sample lists approximately 140,000 clones; 80% to 90% of them were counted only once. The ten most abundant clones make up around 2.3% of the sample. The specimen was PBMCs or T cells enriched from blood (not recorded which). The receptors come from a woman between 50 and 59 years old who had recovered from COVID-19.

The gene calls are TRBV5-1 and TRBJ2-3; D is undetermined. The CDR3 extends over 14 amino acids. The V gene's germline CDR1 is SGHRS and CDR2 YFSETQ. V lost 6 bases and J lost 2, with 13 bases in between. In DNA form, the CDR3 reads TGCGCCAGCACCTTCCTAGACTTCACAGATACGCAGTATTTT. Its protein is CASTFLDFTDTQYF.

The chain links TRBV5-1 to TRBJ1-5; TRBD1 agrees at 7 bases. The CDR3 covers 15 residues. Germline assignment: CDR1 SGHRS and CDR2 YFSETQ. J was trimmed by 4 bases and V by 0 bases; bases with no gene match: 4. CDR3 in DNA: TGCGCCAGCAGCTTGGAGGGGGCAAAGAATCAGCCCCAGCATTTT. Its translation is CASSLEGAKNQPQHF.

The chain combines TRBV11-3 with TRBJ2-7, with 7 bases fitting TRBD1. V was clipped by 6 bases and J by 5 bases; unmatched bases: 1. CDR3 length: 11 amino acids. The germline gives CDR1 SGHNT, CDR2 YENEEA. CDR3 nucleotide sequence: TGTGCCAGCAGTCAGGGGGACGAGCAGTACTTC. Translating it yields CASSQGDEQYF.

V usage is TRBV11-2 and J usage is TRBJ1-2; D gene unclear. The V and J ends lost 0 bases and 3 bases respectively, with 8 bases between them. The CDR3 extends over 14 amino acids. Germline loops: CDR1 SGHAT, CDR2 FQNNGV. CDR3 nucleotides: TGTGCCAGCAGCTTAGATCCCCGGGACTATGGCTACACCTTC. It translates to CASSLDPRDYGYTF.

The rearrangement joins TRBV9 to TRBJ2-5, with 11 nucleotides matching TRBD2. The germline V gene has CDR1 SGDLS and CDR2 YYNGEE. V was clipped by 4 bases and J by 2 bases; unmatched bases: 7. This CDR3 region has 16 residues. CDR3 sequence (DNA): TGTGCCAGCAGCCCCTCCGGGACTAGCGGTCAAGAGACCCAGTACTTC. Its protein is CASSPSGTSGQETQYF.

The V and J genes are TRBV5-4 and TRBJ2-5; TRBD1 matches at 11 bases. CDR1 and CDR2 from the germline V gene are SGHNT and YYREEE (reference sequence). This CDR3 region has 15 residues. V was pared by 3 bases and J by 4 bases, with 5 bases of the junction left unmatched. The CDR3 DNA is TGTGCCAGCAGCTCGGGACAGGGGGGGGTAGAGACCCAGTACTTC. Amino acids: CASSSGQGGVETQYF.

The V call is TRBV7-3, the J call TRBJ2-3; 8 bases map to TRBD2. Germline V gene sequence: CDR1 SGHTA, CDR2 FQGTGA. The ends lost 3 bases at V and 4 bases at J; junction bases unmatched: 12. The CDR3 runs 17 residues. The DNA of the CDR3 is TGTGCCAGCAGCTTTCCCCGGGGGGGCTCTAAGCCAGATACGCAGTATTTT. The encoded protein is CASSFPRGGSKPDTQYF. The whole variable domain, remainder taken from reference TRBV7-3 and TRBJ2-3, is GAGVSQTPSNKVTEKGKYVELRCDPISGHTALYWYRQSLGQGPEFLIYFQGTGAADDSGLPNDRFFAVRPEGSVSTLKIQRTERGDSAVYLCASSFPRGGSKPDTQYFGPGTRLTVL.

The chain recombines TRBV10-1 with TRBJ2-3, with D possibly being TRBD2 (6 bases). Trimming removed 6 bases from V and 4 bases from J, with 17 bases in between. This CDR3 is built from 15 residues. Germline V lookup: CDR1 WNHNN, CDR2 SYGVQD (reference sequence). CDR3 sequence reads: CASSPRRGSADTQYF. CDR3 in DNA: TGCGCCAGCAGCCCCAGGCGGGGCAGTGCAGATACGCAGTATTTT.

This clone turned up a few times. The rearrangement joins TRBV5-5 to TRBJ2-3, with TRBD1 matching 10 bases. CDR3 size: 16 residues. Germline V gene data show CDR1 as SGHKS and CDR2 as YYEKEE (reference sequence). J lost 2 bases, V lost 0 bases, and 3 bases had no gene match. CDR3 loop: CASSLGTGGNTDTQYF. CDR3 nucleotide sequence: TGTGCCAGCAGCTTGGGGACAGGGGGAAACACAGATACGCAGTATTTT.

The V and J genes are TRBV2 and TRBJ2-5, with 10 bases matching TRBD2. Trimming at V came to 5 bases and at J to 5 bases, leaving 8 bases not matched to a gene. The germline gives CDR1 SNHLY, CDR2 FYNNEI. This CDR3 has 15 amino acids. CDR3 protein: CASSLAGVGGETQYF. CDR3 DNA: TGTGCCAGCAGTCTAGCGGGGGTGGGCGGGGAGACCCAGTACTTC.

The V call is TRBV5-6, the J call TRBJ1-3, with D possibly matching TRBD1 (6 bases). Germline V gives CDR1 SGHDT, CDR2 YYEEEE. CDR3 length equals 14 residues. V lost 2 bases and J lost 4, with 10 bases in between. The CDR3 DNA is TGTGCCAGCAGCTTAACAGGGACAGGAAACACCATATATTTT. Translating gives CASSLTGTGNTIYF.

The V call is TRBV7-9, the J call TRBJ2-5; D remains unclear. The CDR3 runs to 15 residues. CDR1 is SEHNR, CDR2 FQNEAQ, per germline (reference sequence). Trimming took 4 bases from V and 4 from J, leaving 16 bases between them. The CDR3 loop is CASSWLNGLGETQYF. DNA for the CDR3: TGTGCCAGCAGCTGGCTAAATGGGCTCGGAGAGACCCAGTACTTC. Full variable domain (outside the CDR3, taken from reference TRBV7-9 and TRBJ2-5): DTGVSQNPRHKITKRGQNVTFRCDPISEHNRLYWYRQTLGQGPEFLTYFQNEAQLEKSRLLSDRFSAERPKGSFSTLEIQRTEQGDSAMYLCASSWLNGLGETQYFGPGTRLLVL.

The genes are TRBV6-6 and TRBJ2-7; 8 nucleotides match TRBD2. The V gene's germline CDR1 is MNHNY and CDR2 SVGAGI (reference sequence). The CDR3 is 13 amino acids. V lost 8 bases to trimming and J lost 7 bases; unmatched junction nucleotides: 10. The CDR3 DNA reads as TGTGCCAGCCGGGAGTCGCGGGGGGCGGAGCAGTACTTC. Its protein product is CASRESRGAEQYF.

As to this clone: One end of the junction varies from germline; a read error may be responsible. The chain joins TRBV7-7 to TRBJ2-5; TRBD2 agrees at 14 bases. Germline CDR1 reads SSHAT; CDR2 reads FNYEAQ (reference sequence). The CDR3 extends over 16 amino acids. In DNA, the CDR3 is TGTGCTAGCAGCTCAGCCGGGACTAGCGGGGGAGAGACCCAGTACTTC. Translating it yields CASSSAGTSGGETQYF.

The chain links TRBV5-1 to TRBJ1-1; D remains unclear. The germline V gene has CDR1 SGHRS and CDR2 YFSETQ. This CDR3 has 14 residues. V lost 0 bases and J 3 bases, leaving 9 bases between the germline ends. The CDR3 coding sequence is TGCGCCAGCAGCTTGGTTCAGAAACACACTGAAGCTTTCTTT. As protein: CASSLVQKHTEAFF.

The chain employs TRBV4-1 and TRBJ2-7, with TRBD2 matching over 9 bases. CDR3 length: 15 residues. Looked up from germline, CDR1 is MGHRA and CDR2 is YSYEKL. V trimming: 1 base; J trimming: 4 bases; junction bases outside the gene matches: 5. The CDR3 region has the DNA TGCGCCAGCAGCCAAGCAAGCGGGGGGTTGTACGAGCAGTACTTC. This translates into CASSQASGGLYEQYF.

The chain employs TRBV10-3 and TRBJ2-7, with 10 bases matching TRBD1. The CDR3 sequence is 15 residues long. V shed 5 bases and J 2 bases; nucleotides not matched to a gene: 6. Germline-derived CDR1 and CDR2 are ENHRY and SYGVKD. CDR3 nucleotides: TGTGCCATCAGTTGGGACAGGGGAATTCCCTACGAGCAGTACTTC. The encoded protein is CAISWDRGIPYEQYF.

This rearrangement joins TRBV19 to TRBJ2-7; possible D gene TRBD1, 5 bases. The V end lost 0 bases, the J end lost 0 bases, and 6 bases lay between the germline ends. Germline V lookup: CDR1 LNHDA, CDR2 SQIVND (reference sequence). The CDR3 is 14 amino acids. CDR3 nucleotides: TGTGCCAGTAGTATAGAAACAGGCTCCTACGAGCAGTACTTC. This encodes CASSIETGSYEQYF.

The count of this clone is one. This chain connects TRBV9 to TRBJ2-6; weak D call: TRBD1 (5 bases). The CDR3 totals 17 residues. Trimming shortened V by 3 bases and J by 3 bases, and 16 bases separated the two germline ends. CDR1 is SGDLS and CDR2 is YYNGEE in the germline V gene. The DNA of the CDR3 is TGTGCCAGCAGCGGCGCTCCCAGGGTTTATGGGGCCAACGTCCTGACTTTC. It translates to CASSGAPRVYGANVLTF. The complete variable domain, with remaining parts taken from reference TRBV9 and TRBJ2-6, reads DSGVTQTPKHLITATGQRVTLRCSPRSGDLSVYWYQQSLDQGLQFLIQYYNGEERAKGNILERFSAQQFPDLHSELNLSSLELGDSALYFCASSGAPRVYGANVLTFGAGSRLTVL.

This clone was recorded a few times. This chain joins TRBV5-6 and TRBJ1-2; D gene ambiguous. V dropped 1 base and J dropped 8 bases, with 18 bases sitting between them. The CDR3 contains 15 residues. Germline lookup yields CDR1 SGHDT and CDR2 YYEEEE. The CDR3 sequence: CASSLYLRQTGGYTF. The CDR3, as DNA: TGTGCCAGCAGCTTGTATCTTAGGCAGACCGGGGGCTACACCTTC.

This sequence joins TRBV7-3 and TRBJ2-3; D remains unclear. The CDR3 has 15 amino acids. The germline V and J ends were trimmed by 1 base and 0 bases, with 8 bases remaining between them. Germline CDR1 is SGHTA and CDR2 is FQGTGA. In DNA form, the CDR3 reads TGTGCCAGCAGCTTAAACGGGTATAGCACAGATACGCAGTATTTT. Amino acid sequence: CASSLNGYSTDTQYF.

The rearrangement links TRBV13 to TRBJ2-1, with D perhaps matching TRBD1 (5 bases). The germline gives CDR1 PRHDT, CDR2 FYEKMQ (reference sequence). The CDR3 extends over 15 amino acids. V lost 3 bases and J lost 5, with 14 bases in between. CDR3 DNA: TGTGCCAGCAGCTTCGGAGACAGTCCAAACAATGAGCAGTTCTTC. Translating it yields CASSFGDSPNNEQFF. The variable domain in full, with the rest retrieved from reference TRBV13 and TRBJ2-1, is AAGVIQSPRHLIKEKRETATLKCYPIPRHDTVYWYQQGPGQDPQFLISFYEKMQSDKGSIPDRFSAQQFSDYHSELNMSSLELGDSALYFCASSFGDSPNNEQFFGPGTRLTVL.

The genes are TRBV7-9 and TRBJ1-5; 8 bases line up with TRBD1. Per germline, CDR1 SEHNR and CDR2 FQNEAQ (reference sequence). This CDR3 is built from 15 residues. The V and J ends lost 6 bases and 0 bases, in that order; junction bases with no gene match: 4. CDR3 sequence reads: CASRLTGDSNQPQHF. The CDR3 nucleotides read TGTGCCAGCAGATTGACAGGGGATAGCAATCAGCCCCAGCATTTT.

This sequence joins TRBV6-2 or TRBV6-3 and TRBJ2-7, with D perhaps TRBD1 (6 bases). The CDR3 spans 14 residues. Germline V gene sequence: CDR1 MNHEY, CDR2 SVGEGT. V was trimmed by 7 bases and J by 3 bases, leaving 16 bases between them. CDR3 in DNA: TGTGCCAGCAATTATGGGGACACCAGCTACGAGCAGTACTTC. Its translation is CASNYGDTSYEQYF.

This clone was counted a few times. The V gene is TRBV7-6, the J gene TRBJ2-3; tentatively, D is TRBD2 (7 bases). The V gene lost 5 bases and the J gene lost 3 bases, with 18 bases spanning the gap. The germline V gene encodes CDR1 SGHVS and CDR2 FNYEAQ. The CDR3 is 16 residues long. The CDR3 protein is CASSRAWAGATDTQYF. CDR3 DNA: TGTGCCAGCAGCCGTGCCTGGGCGGGGGCAACAGATACGCAGTATTTT.

This clone occurred a few times. The chain joins TRBV9 to TRBJ2-3; 9 nucleotides agree with TRBD2. This CDR3 spans 15 amino acids. V was clipped by 0 bases and J by 1 base; unmatched bases: 0. Germline-derived CDR1 and CDR2 are SGDLS and YYNGEE. The CDR3 reads CASSVVAGGTDTQYF. Written as DNA, the CDR3 is TGTGCCAGCAGCGTAGTAGCGGGGGGCACAGATACGCAGTATTTT.